This T cell receptor (beta chain) was documented in a study of radiotherapy plus CTLA-4 blockade in lung cancer. Sequenced by immunoSEQ multiplex PCR; TCRdb stores in-frame clones only, minus some. The profile covers under 90,000 clones, with about two thirds appearing a single time and over 12% taken by the ten largest. The sample here was peripheral blood, taken from a patient treated with radiotherapy plus ipilimumab. This clonotype was obtained from a human donor with non-small cell lung cancer that progressed on radiotherapy plus ipilimumab.

The CDR3, as DNA: TGCGCCAGCAGTGAGCCAGGGATGGCCTACAATGAGCAGTTCTTC. Amino acid sequence: CASSEPGMAYNEQFF. The chain recombines TRBV10-2 with TRBJ2-1; TRBD1 is a possible D gene (5 bases). The CDR3 is 15 amino acids. V was cut by 2 bases and J by 2 bases, with 10 bases left in between. Germline CDR1 and CDR2: WSHSY and SAAADI.